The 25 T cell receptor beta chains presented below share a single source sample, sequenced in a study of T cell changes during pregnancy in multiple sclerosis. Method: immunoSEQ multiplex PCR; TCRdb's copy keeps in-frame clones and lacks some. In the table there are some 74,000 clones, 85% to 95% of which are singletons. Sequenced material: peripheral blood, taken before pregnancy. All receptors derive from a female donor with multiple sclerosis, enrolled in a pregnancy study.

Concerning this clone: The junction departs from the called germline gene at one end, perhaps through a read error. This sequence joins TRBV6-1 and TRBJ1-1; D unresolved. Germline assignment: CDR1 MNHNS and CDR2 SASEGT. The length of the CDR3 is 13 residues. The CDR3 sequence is CASTRAGFTGAFF. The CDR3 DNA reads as TGTGCCAGCACGCGGGCAGGATTCACTGGAGCTTTCTTT.

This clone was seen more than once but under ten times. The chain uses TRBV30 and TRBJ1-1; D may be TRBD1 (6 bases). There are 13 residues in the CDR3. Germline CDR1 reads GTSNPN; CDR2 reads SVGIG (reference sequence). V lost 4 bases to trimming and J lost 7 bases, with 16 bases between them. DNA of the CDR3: TGTGCCTGGACTTACGGACGAGGGGGTGAAGCTTTCTTT. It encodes CAWTYGRGGEAFF.

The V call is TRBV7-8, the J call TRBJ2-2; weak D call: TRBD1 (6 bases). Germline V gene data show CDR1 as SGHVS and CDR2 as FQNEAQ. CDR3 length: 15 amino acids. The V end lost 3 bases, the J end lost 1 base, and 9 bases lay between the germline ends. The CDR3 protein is CASSFDRMNTGELFF. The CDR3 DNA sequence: TGTGCCAGCAGCTTTGACAGGATGAACACCGGGGAGCTGTTTTTT.

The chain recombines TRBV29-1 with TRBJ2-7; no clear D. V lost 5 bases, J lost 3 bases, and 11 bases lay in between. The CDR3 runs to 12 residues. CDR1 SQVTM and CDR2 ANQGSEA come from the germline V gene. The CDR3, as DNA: TGCAGCGTTCGTGTTCCCGGCTACGAGCAGTACTTC. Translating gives CSVRVPGYEQYF.

Written as DNA, the CDR3 is TGTGCCAGCAGCCCTCCGACTAGCGGGACAGATACGCAGTATTTT. Translation: CASSPPTSGTDTQYF. The V and J genes are TRBV7-9 and TRBJ2-3, with 10 nucleotides matching TRBD2. J lost 3 bases, V lost 5 bases, and 5 bases had no gene match. Per the germline V gene, CDR1 is SEHNR and CDR2 is FQNEAQ (reference sequence). The CDR3 runs to 15 residues.

The CDR3 DNA is TGTGCCAGCAGCTCCTACCGGGACAGGGGGCTTCAAGAGACCCAGTACTTC. Its translation is CASSSYRDRGLQETQYF. The rearrangement links TRBV11-2 to TRBJ2-5; 12 nucleotides agree with TRBD1. Germline CDR1 reads SGHAT; CDR2 reads FQNNGV. The length of the CDR3 is 17 residues. V trimming: 4 bases; J trimming: 2 bases; junction bases outside the gene matches: 8.

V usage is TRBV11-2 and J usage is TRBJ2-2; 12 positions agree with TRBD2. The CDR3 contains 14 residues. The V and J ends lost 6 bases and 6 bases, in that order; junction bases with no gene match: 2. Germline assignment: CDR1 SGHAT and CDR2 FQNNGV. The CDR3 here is CASRGLAGSGELFF. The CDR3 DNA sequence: TGTGCCAGCAGAGGACTAGCGGGATCCGGGGAGCTGTTTTTT.

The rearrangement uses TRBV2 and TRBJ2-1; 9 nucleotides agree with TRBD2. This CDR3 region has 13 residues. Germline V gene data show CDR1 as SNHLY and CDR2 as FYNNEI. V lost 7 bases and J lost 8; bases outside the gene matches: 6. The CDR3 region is CASTPGLADEQFF. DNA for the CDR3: TGTGCCAGCACCCCGGGACTAGCCGATGAGCAGTTCTTC.

The CDR3 DNA is TGCGCCAGCAGCTTGGTTATAGCGGGAGGAGAGACCCAGTACTTC. Encoded protein: CASSLVIAGGETQYF. The chain carries TRBV5-1 and TRBJ2-5; TRBD2 matches 10 bases. V gave up 0 bases and J gave up 4 bases; unmatched junction bases: 3. The CDR3 runs to 15 residues. In germline, CDR1 is SGHRS, CDR2 YFSETQ.

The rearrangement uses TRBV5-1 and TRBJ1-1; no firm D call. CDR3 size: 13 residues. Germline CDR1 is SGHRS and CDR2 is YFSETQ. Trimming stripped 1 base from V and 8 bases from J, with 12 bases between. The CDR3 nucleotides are TGCGCCAGCAGCTTGTTTCTGGCCGGGGAAGCTTTCTTT. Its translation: CASSLFLAGEAFF.

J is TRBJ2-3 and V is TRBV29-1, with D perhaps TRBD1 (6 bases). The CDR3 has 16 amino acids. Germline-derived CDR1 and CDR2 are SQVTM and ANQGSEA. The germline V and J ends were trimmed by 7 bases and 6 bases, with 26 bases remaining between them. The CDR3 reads CSARGNRDLNLDTQYF. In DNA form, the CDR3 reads TGCAGCGCCCGGGGAAACAGGGATCTTAATCTGGATACGCAGTATTTT.

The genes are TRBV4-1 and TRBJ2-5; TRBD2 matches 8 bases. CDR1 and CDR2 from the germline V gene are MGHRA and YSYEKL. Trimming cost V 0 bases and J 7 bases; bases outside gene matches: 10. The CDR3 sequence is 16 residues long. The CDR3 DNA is TGCGCCAGCAGCCAAGACGAAGGCGGGGGGCGGGGGACCCAGTACTTC. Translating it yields CASSQDEGGGRGTQYF.

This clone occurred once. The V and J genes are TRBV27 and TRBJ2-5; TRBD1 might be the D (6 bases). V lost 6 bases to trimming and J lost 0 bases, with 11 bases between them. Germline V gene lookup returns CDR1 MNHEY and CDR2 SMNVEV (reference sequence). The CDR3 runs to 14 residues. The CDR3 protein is CASRPDRNQETQYF. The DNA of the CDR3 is TGTGCCAGCAGACCCGACAGGAACCAAGAGACCCAGTACTTC.

This chain's CDR3 is CASSFTVRLAGGINEQFF. CDR3 DNA: TGTGCCAGCAGTTTTACAGTACGACTAGCGGGAGGGATCAATGAGCAGTTCTTC. This chain links TRBV27 with TRBJ2-1; 14 nucleotides align to TRBD2. This CDR3 is built from 18 residues. Trimming cost V 3 bases and J 6 bases; bases outside gene matches: 10. In germline, CDR1 is MNHEY, CDR2 SMNVEV (reference sequence).

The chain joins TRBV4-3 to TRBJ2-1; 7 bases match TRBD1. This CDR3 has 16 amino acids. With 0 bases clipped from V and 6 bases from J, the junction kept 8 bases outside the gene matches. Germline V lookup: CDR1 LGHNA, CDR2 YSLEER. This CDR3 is CASSQDLDSGGNEQFF. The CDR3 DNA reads TGCGCCAGCAGCCAAGATTTAGATTCAGGGGGCAATGAGCAGTTCTTC.

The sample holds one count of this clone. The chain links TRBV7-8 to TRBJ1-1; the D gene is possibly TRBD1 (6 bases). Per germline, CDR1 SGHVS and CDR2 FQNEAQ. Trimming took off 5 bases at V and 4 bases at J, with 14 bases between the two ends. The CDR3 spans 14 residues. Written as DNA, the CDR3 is TGTGCCAGCAGCAAATACAGGGTACCCACTGAAGCTTTCTTT. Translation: CASSKYRVPTEAFF.

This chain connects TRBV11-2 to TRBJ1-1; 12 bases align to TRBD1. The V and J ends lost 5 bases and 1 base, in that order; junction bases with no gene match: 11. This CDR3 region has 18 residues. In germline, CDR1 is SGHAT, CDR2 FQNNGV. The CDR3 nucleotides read TGTGCCAGCAGCCGACGGGACAGGGGGCTTGGTGAGAACACTGAAGCTTTCTTT. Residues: CASSRRDRGLGENTEAFF.

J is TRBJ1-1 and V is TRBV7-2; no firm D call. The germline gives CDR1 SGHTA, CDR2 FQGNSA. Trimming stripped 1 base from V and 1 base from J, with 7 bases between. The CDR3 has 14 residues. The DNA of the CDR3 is TGTGCCAGCAGCTTAGATAACAGGAACACTGAAGCTTTCTTT. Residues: CASSLDNRNTEAFF.

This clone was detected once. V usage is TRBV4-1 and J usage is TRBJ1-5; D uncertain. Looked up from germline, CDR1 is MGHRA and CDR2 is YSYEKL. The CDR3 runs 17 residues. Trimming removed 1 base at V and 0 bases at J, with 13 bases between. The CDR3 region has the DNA TGCGCCAGCAGCCAAGGACACTTGGAATATAGCAATCAGCCCCAGCATTTT. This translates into CASSQGHLEYSNQPQHF.

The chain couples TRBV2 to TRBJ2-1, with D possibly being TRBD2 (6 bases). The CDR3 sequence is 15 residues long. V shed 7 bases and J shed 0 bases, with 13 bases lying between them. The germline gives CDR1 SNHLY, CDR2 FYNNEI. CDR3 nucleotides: TGTGCCAGCATAGAAAGCGGGCACTCCTACAATGAGCAGTTCTTC. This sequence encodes CASIESGHSYNEQFF.

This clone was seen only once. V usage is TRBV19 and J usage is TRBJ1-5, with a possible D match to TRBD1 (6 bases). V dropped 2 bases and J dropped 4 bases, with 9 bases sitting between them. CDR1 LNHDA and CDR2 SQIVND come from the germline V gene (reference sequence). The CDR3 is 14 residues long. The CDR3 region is CASSITTGNQPQHF. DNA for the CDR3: TGTGCCAGTAGTATAACAACAGGGAATCAGCCCCAGCATTTT.

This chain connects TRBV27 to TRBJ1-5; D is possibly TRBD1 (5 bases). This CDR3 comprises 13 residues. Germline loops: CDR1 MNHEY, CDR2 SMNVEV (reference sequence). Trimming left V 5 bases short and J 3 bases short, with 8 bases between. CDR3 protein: CASSDSLNQPQHF. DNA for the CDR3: TGTGCCAGCAGTGACAGCCTCAATCAGCCCCAGCATTTT.

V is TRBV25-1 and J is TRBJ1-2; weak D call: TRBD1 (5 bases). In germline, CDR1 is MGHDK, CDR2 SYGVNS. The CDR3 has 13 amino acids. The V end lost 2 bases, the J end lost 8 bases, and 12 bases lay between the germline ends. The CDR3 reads CASSENPGQGYTF. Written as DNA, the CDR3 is TGTGCCAGCAGTGAAAACCCAGGGCAAGGCTACACCTTC.

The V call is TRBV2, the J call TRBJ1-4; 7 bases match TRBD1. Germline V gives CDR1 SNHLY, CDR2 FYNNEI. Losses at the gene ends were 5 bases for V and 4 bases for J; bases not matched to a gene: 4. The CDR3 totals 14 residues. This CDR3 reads CASSRGQLNEKLFF. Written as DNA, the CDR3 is TGTGCCAGCAGTAGGGGACAGCTTAATGAAAAACTGTTTTTT.

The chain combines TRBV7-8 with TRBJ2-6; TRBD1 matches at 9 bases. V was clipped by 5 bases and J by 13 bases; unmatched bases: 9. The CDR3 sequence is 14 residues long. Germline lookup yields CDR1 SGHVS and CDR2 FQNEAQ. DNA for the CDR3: TGTGCCAGCAGCCCACAAACGGGACAGGGTGTCCTGACTTTC. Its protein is CASSPQTGQGVLTF.